This TCR beta chain was found in a study of shared clonotypes between healthy human individuals. Regarding the study as a whole: What naive subsets generally showed was a larger estimated richness than memory subsets showed. Naive CD4 clonotypes overlapped across a handful of donors at roughly 5.1%.

Both subsets, CD45RA+ naive and CD45RA-negative memory, were split from the CD4+ cells. Worth noting for this clone: Its specificity is not known.

TCRdb keeps only in-frame clones here, not all; method: immunoSEQ multiplex PCR. The table lists 2,500,000 or so clones, 90% to 95% of them singletons, with 0.35% to 0.45% in the top ten. Trimming took off 2 bases at V and 3 bases at J, with 5 bases between the two ends. There are 14 residues in the CDR3. CDR1 and CDR2 from the germline V gene are MNHEY and SVGAGI. The rearrangement uses TRBV6-5 and TRBJ2-6, with D possibly matching TRBD1 (5 bases). The sample taken for sequencing was naive CD4+ T cells from PBMCs. Sample subset: CD45RA+ positively selected. The receptor was isolated from a man aged 18 to 30 in good health. Some clones in this sample may be carry-over from other donors' samples. In nucleotides, the CDR3 is TGTGCCAGCAGTTACCAGGGTGGGGCCAACGTCCTGACTTTC. Protein: CASSYQGGANVLTF.